The clone carrying this T cell receptor beta chain came up many times. Each CDR3 protein is one row after TCRdb ran MiXCR on the 5' RACE reads. The profile shows roughly 100,000 distinct CDR3 sequences, about a tenth of them singletons. CDR1 MNHEY and CDR2 SVGAGI come from the germline V gene. The CDR3 is 15 amino acids. Trimming cost V 6 bases and J 6 bases, with 17 bases left between them. Sample time point: longitudinal time-point 3. This record comes from a study of neurological immune-mediated disorders. The receptor was isolated from a female donor with HTLV-1-associated myelopathy (HAM/TSP). The chain is built from TRBV6-5 and TRBJ2-2; weak D call: TRBD2 (6 bases). The sample taken for sequencing was PBMCs. This chain's CDR3 is CASRTRDSFSGELFF. CDR3 sequence (DNA): TGTGCCAGCAGAACCCGGGACTCCTTCTCCGGGGAGCTGTTTTTT.